Below are 21 T cell receptor beta chains sequenced from a single sample in a study of blood T cell repertoires in COVID-19. Using immunoSEQ multiplex PCR, the repertoire was profiled, and TCRdb retains in-frame clones only, with some absent. The data show around 95,000 clones, with around 85% seen just once and around 11% held by the top ten. The sample consisted of peripheral blood. These receptors all stem from a woman at least 80 years old with acute or convalescent COVID-19.

This chain links TRBV11-2 with TRBJ1-2; 8 positions agree with TRBD1. After removal of 3 bases from V and 4 bases from J, the junction contained 4 bases not matched to a gene. This CDR3 has 14 residues. In germline, CDR1 is SGHAT, CDR2 FQNNGV. CDR3 nucleotide sequence: TGTGCCAGCAGCTTGGGGACAGGCGGCTATGGCTACACCTTC. It translates to CASSLGTGGYGYTF.

The gene calls are TRBV5-5 and TRBJ2-5, with TRBD1 matching over 11 bases. V dropped 1 base and J dropped 2; count of bases not matched to a gene: 7. The CDR3 runs to 17 residues. Germline CDR1 SGHKS, CDR2 YYEKEE (reference sequence). CDR3 nucleotide sequence: TGTGCCAGCAGCTTGCGCCCAGGGACAGGGGGACAAGAGACCCAGTACTTC. Protein product: CASSLRPGTGGQETQYF.

This chain uses TRBV19 with TRBJ2-5; a weak D match, TRBD2 (5 bases). CDR1 LNHDA and CDR2 SQIVND come from the germline V gene (reference sequence). The CDR3 length is 15 residues. With 8 bases removed from V and 3 bases from J, the gap between germline ends came to 19 bases. CDR3 DNA sequence: TGTGCCAGTTCCCCGAGCTACGTCGGGAAAGAGACCCAGTACTTC. Translating gives CASSPSYVGKETQYF.

V usage is TRBV6-5 and J usage is TRBJ2-1; TRBD1 agrees at 8 bases. V was pared by 1 base and J by 6 bases, with 8 bases of the junction left unmatched. Germline-derived CDR1 and CDR2 are MNHEY and SVGAGI. CDR3 size: 16 residues. In DNA, the CDR3 is TGTGCCAGCAGTTACTACGGGACAGGCGCTGGCAATGAGCAGTTCTTC. Its protein product is CASSYYGTGAGNEQFF.

This sequence joins TRBV3-1 (or the pseudogene TRBV3-2) and TRBJ2-2; 9 bases map to TRBD1. This CDR3 is 17 amino acids long. The trim removed 0 bases at V and 1 base at J, leaving 3 bases unmatched. CDR1 and CDR2 from the germline V gene are LGHDT and YNNKEL (reference sequence). CDR3 region: CASSQERGQGNTGELFF. The CDR3 DNA follows: TGTGCCAGCAGCCAAGAGCGGGGACAGGGGAACACCGGGGAGCTGTTTTTT.

As DNA, the CDR3 is TGTGCCAGCAGCTTAATAGATAATTCACCCCTCCACTTT. It translates to CASSLIDNSPLHF. The chain links TRBV11-2 to TRBJ1-6, with D hard to call. Germline values: CDR1 SGHAT, CDR2 FQNNGV. Trimming left V 2 bases short and J 5 bases short, with 4 bases between. CDR3 length equals 13 residues. The whole variable domain, filled in from reference TRBV11-2 and TRBJ1-6, reads EAGVAQSPRYKIIEKRQSVAFWCNPISGHATLYWYQQILGQGPKLLIQFQNNGVVDDSQLPKDRFSAERLKGVDSTLKIQPAKLEDSAVYLCASSLIDNSPLHFGNGTRLTVT.

V is TRBV18 and J is TRBJ2-5; D remains unclear. Per the germline V gene, CDR1 is KGHSH and CDR2 is LQKENI. Trimming left V 2 bases short and J 1 base short, with 11 bases between. The CDR3 is 15 amino acids. DNA for the CDR3: TGTGCCAGCTCACCATCCAGACTCCTCCAAGAGACCCAGTACTTC. It yields the protein CASSPSRLLQETQYF.

This chain links TRBV28 with TRBJ1-2, with a tentative D call TRBD1 (6 bases). V was pared by 8 bases and J by 1 base, with 14 bases between. This CDR3 comprises 14 residues. From germline, CDR1 is MDHEN and CDR2 SYDVKM. The CDR3, as DNA: TGTGCCAGCCTACCCACAGGGTTTAACTATGGCTACACCTTC. It is translated as CASLPTGFNYGYTF.

A remark on this clone: The junction does not match germline at one end; this may be a read error. The chain employs TRBV7-2 and TRBJ1-5; maybe TRBD1 (6 bases). There are 14 residues in the CDR3. Germline V CDR1 and CDR2: SGHTA, FQGNSA. In nucleotides, the CDR3 is TGTGCCAGCAGCCTAGCGAGACAGGCTCAGCCCCAGCATTTT. Residues: CASSLARQAQPQHF.

The gene calls are TRBV4-3 and TRBJ1-6, with D possibly TRBD1 on 5 matching bases. Between the trimmed V and J ends, which lost 0 bases and 10 bases, there was a span of 13 bases. The CDR3 loop spans 15 amino acids. Germline values: CDR1 LGHNA, CDR2 YSLEER. The DNA for the CDR3 is TGCGCCAGCAGCCAAGAGGACATATCCACATCACCCCTCCACTTT. Protein product: CASSQEDISTSPLHF.

The table lists this clone with a few counts. CDR3: CASSPNRDSNSPLHF. CDR3 coding DNA: TGTGCCAGCAGCCCTAACCGGGACAGTAATTCACCCCTCCACTTT. The J gene is TRBJ1-6, the V gene TRBV28; the match to TRBD1 covers 7 bases. CDR3 length: 15 residues. With V trimmed by 6 bases and J by 6 bases, 8 bases remained unmatched. CDR1 and CDR2 from the germline V gene are MDHEN and SYDVKM.

This clone appeared a few times. The V call is TRBV9, the J call TRBJ2-3, with D tentatively TRBD2 (6 bases). This CDR3 comprises 15 residues. Deletions cut 4 bases from V and 2 bases from J, with 14 bases between. From germline, CDR1 is SGDLS and CDR2 YYNGEE. The CDR3 reads CASSSDPGATDTQYF. The CDR3 bases are TGTGCCAGCAGCTCAGACCCGGGAGCCACAGATACGCAGTATTTT.

This clone has only one observation. The chain employs TRBV6-5 and TRBJ2-5; 9 bases line up with TRBD1. Germline V gene sequence: CDR1 MNHEY, CDR2 SVGAGI. This CDR3 spans 15 amino acids. The V and J ends lost 6 bases and 5 bases, in that order; junction bases with no gene match: 10. The CDR3 sequence is CASSPRDRVGETQYF. DNA for the CDR3: TGTGCCAGCAGCCCCCGGGACAGGGTTGGGGAGACCCAGTACTTC.

This clone was seen just once. This sequence joins TRBV11-2 and TRBJ1-2, with 7 bases fitting TRBD1. The CDR3 runs 14 residues. Looked up from germline, CDR1 is SGHAT and CDR2 is FQNNGV. V dropped 0 bases and J dropped 9; count of bases not matched to a gene: 7. CDR3 in amino acids: CASSLEEGAYSYTF. The CDR3 DNA reads as TGTGCCAGCAGCTTAGAGGAGGGGGCTTACAGCTACACCTTC.

The V gene is TRBV11-3, the J gene TRBJ2-3, with 13 nucleotides matching TRBD2. The junction had 1 base not matched to a gene; V was cut back by 4 bases and J by 3 bases. Per the germline V gene, CDR1 is SGHNT and CDR2 is YENEEA. CDR3 size: 15 residues. The CDR3 spells CASSWTSGGTDTQYF. As DNA, the CDR3 is TGTGCCAGCAGCTGGACTAGCGGGGGTACAGATACGCAGTATTTT.

The rearrangement uses TRBV5-1 and TRBJ1-4; D possibly corresponds to TRBD1 (5 bases). V lost 0 bases to trimming and J lost 7 bases, with 13 bases between them. Germline V lookup: CDR1 SGHRS, CDR2 YFSETQ. The CDR3 contains 15 residues. As DNA, the CDR3 is TGCGCCAGCAGCTTGGGGGGCCAAAGGAGTGAAAAACTGTTTTTT. Amino acids: CASSLGGQRSEKLFF.

The chain employs TRBV7-2 and TRBJ1-1; D is ambiguous. Trimming took off 2 bases at V and 0 bases at J, with 4 bases between the two ends. CDR3 size: 13 residues. CDR1 SGHTA and CDR2 FQGNSA come from the germline V gene. The CDR3 DNA reads as TGTGCCAGCAGCTTACAAATGAACACTGAAGCTTTCTTT. The encoded protein is CASSLQMNTEAFF.

The chain recombines TRBV27 with TRBJ2-5; maybe TRBD2 (6 bases). Deletions cut 6 bases from V and 5 bases from J, with 22 bases between. Germline CDR1 reads MNHEY; CDR2 reads SMNVEV (reference sequence). This CDR3 is 16 amino acids long. CDR3 sequence: CASSQTSTPPLETQYF. As DNA, the CDR3 is TGTGCCAGCAGCCAAACTAGCACCCCCCCCCTGGAGACCCAGTACTTC.

The gene calls are TRBV25-1 and TRBJ1-2; D perhaps matches TRBD1 (5 bases). The CDR3 loop spans 14 amino acids. Germline CDR1 reads MGHDK; CDR2 reads SYGVNS. V lost 6 bases, J lost 7 bases, and 18 bases lay in between. DNA of the CDR3: TGTGCCAGCAGCAAAGGGGCGATTGTCGGTGGCTACACCTTC. Its translation is CASSKGAIVGGYTF.

The V gene is TRBV6-1, the J gene TRBJ1-1; the D gene is possibly TRBD1 (5 bases). V was shortened by 3 bases and J by 2 bases, with 10 bases between the two germline ends. Per the germline V gene, CDR1 is MNHNS and CDR2 is SASEGT. The CDR3 is made up of 14 amino acids. CDR3: CASSDDRRNTEAFF. DNA for the CDR3: TGTGCCAGCAGTGACGACAGAAGAAACACTGAAGCTTTCTTT.

CDR3: CASTGTSGKNNEQFF. CDR3 sequence (DNA): TGTGCCAGCACCGGCACTAGCGGGAAAAACAATGAGCAGTTCTTC. The chain carries TRBV3-1 (or the pseudogene TRBV3-2) and TRBJ2-1, with 10 bases fitting TRBD2. The CDR3 sequence is 15 residues long. Trimming removed 7 bases from V and 5 bases from J; junction bases left unmatched: 8. Germline V CDR1 and CDR2: LGHDT, YNNKEL (reference sequence).